A selection of T cell receptor beta chains follows, all from one sample in a study of identical twins. From the 5' RACE reads, TCRdb called clonotypes with MiXCR, one entry per CDR3 protein. The sample has fewer than 250,000 distinct CDR3 sequences, over 8% seen once. Sequences were obtained from memory (CD45RO+) T cells sorted from blood. These receptors all come from a woman between 18 and 29 years old in good health. The CDR3 runs from the conserved cysteine through the conserved F or W. A D gene is named only where the DNA matches it firmly. A row's size may be missing; if present it is once, few, many or a size class.

v_call	clone_size	d_call	j_call	cdr3_nt	cdr3_aa
TRBV13	few	NA	TRBJ2-3	TGTGCCAGCAGCTCCCCGGTAGCCCTCAGCACAGATACGCAGTATTTT	CASSSPVALSTDTQYF
TRBV18	NA	NA	TRBJ1-1	TGTGCCAGCTCACCACCGTCGGGGGGGGGCACTGAAGCTTTCTTT	CASSPPSGGGTEAFF
TRBV4-3	NA	TRBD2	TRBJ2-3	TGCGCCAGCAGCCAAGACGAGACTAGCGGGAGTGGTACAGATACGCAGTATTTT	CASSQDETSGSGTDTQYF
TRBV20-1	NA	NA	TRBJ1-1	TGCAGTGCTAGAGATGCCGGGCGCCCAGTGAACACTGAAGCTTTCTTT	CSARDAGRPVNTEAFF
TRBV7-8	NA	TRBD2	TRBJ2-7	TGTGCCAGCAGTTTTACCGGACTAGCGGGCTATTACGAGCAGTACTTC	CASSFTGLAGYYEQYF
TRBV7-8	many	NA	TRBJ1-1	TGTGCCAGCAGCGTACTGGGACTCGGGGCAATAATGAACACTGAAGCTTTCTTT	CASSVLGLGAIMNTEAFF
TRBV4-2	many	NA	TRBJ2-2	TGTGCCAGCAGCCAAACAGGGACAACCGGGGAGCTGTTTTTT	CASSQTGTTGELFF
TRBV27	NA	NA	TRBJ2-2	TGTGCCACAGGGGGGGGCCCTAACACCGGGGAGCTGTTTTTT	CATGGGPNTGELFF
TRBV12-3/TRBV12-4	many	NA	TRBJ1-1	TGTGCCAGCAGTCAGACATACGGAGGGACTGAAGCTTTCTTT	CASSQTYGGTEAFF
TRBV7-9	NA	NA	TRBJ1-2	TGTGCCAGCAGCTCGGACACGCTTTACTATGGCTACACCTTC	CASSSDTLYYGYTF
TRBV27	few	NA	TRBJ2-2	TGTGCCAGCAGTTCTGGACCGGAGCTGTTTTTT	CASSSGPELFF
TRBV2	few	TRBD2	TRBJ2-1	TGTGCCAGCAGAGTAGCGGGGGCCTCCTACAATGAGCAGTTCTTC	CASRVAGASYNEQFF
TRBV18	NA	NA	TRBJ2-2	TGTGCCAGCTCACCACCGGGCACCTTAAACACCGGGGAGCTGTTTTTT	CASSPPGTLNTGELFF
TRBV25-1	many	NA	TRBJ2-2	TGTGCCAGCAGTGAAAAGCTGGAAAACACCGGGGAGCTGTTTTTT	CASSEKLENTGELFF
TRBV7-2	NA	TRBD2	TRBJ2-7	TGTGCCAGCAGCCTTAGCGGGATAGGCGAGCAGTACTTC	CASSLSGIGEQYF
TRBV10-3	NA	NA	TRBJ2-6	TGTGCCACGGGGAACGATGGGGCCAACGTCCTGACTTTC	CATGNDGANVLTF
TRBV4-3	few	NA	TRBJ2-7	TGCGCCAGCAGCCAAGGGGCAGCCCCCTCCTACGAGCAGTACTTC	CASSQGAAPSYEQYF
TRBV12-3/TRBV12-4	many	TRBD1	TRBJ1-1	TGTGCCAGCAGTTTAGCGGGACAGGGGGGCACTGAAGCTTTCTTT	CASSLAGQGGTEAFF
TRBV5-6	few	TRBD1	TRBJ2-5	TGTGCCAGCAGCTCGGACAGGGGAGAGACCCAGTACTTC	CASSSDRGETQYF
TRBV27	NA	NA	TRBJ2-7	TGTGCCAGCAGTTATGGCTTAGGGGAGCAGTACTTC	CASSYGLGEQYF
TRBV6-1	few	TRBD2	TRBJ2-7	TGTGCCAGCAGACGAGGACTAGCGGGAGGATTATACGAGCAGTACTTC	CASRRGLAGGLYEQYF
TRBV5-1	many	TRBD1	TRBJ2-3	TGCGCCAGCAGCTTGGGACAGGGGGCGACGGCAGATACGCAGTATTTT	CASSLGQGATADTQYF
TRBV11-2	NA	TRBD1	TRBJ1-1	TGTGCCAGCAGCCCACAGGGGGCTCGGAAAGCTTTCTTT	CASSPQGARKAFF
TRBV5-4	NA	NA	TRBJ2-7	TGTGCCAGCAGCGGACAAAACTCCTACGAGCAGTACTTC	CASSGQNSYEQYF
TRBV3-1	many	NA	TRBJ1-1	TGTGCCAGCAGCCCCACGACCCCCATGAACACTGAAGCTTTCTTT	CASSPTTPMNTEAFF
TRBV3-1	many	TRBD1	TRBJ1-2	TGTGCCAGCAGCCTCGGACAGGGAGTGGATGGCTACACCTTC	CASSLGQGVDGYTF
TRBV2	many	TRBD2	TRBJ2-3	TGTGCCAGCAGTGAATTGGGGGGGACAGATACGCAGTATTTT	CASSELGGTDTQYF
TRBV12-3/TRBV12-4	many	NA	TRBJ2-7	TGTGCCAGCAGCTTGACTAGCTACGAGCAGTACTTC	CASSLTSYEQYF
TRBV7-2	NA	NA	TRBJ2-5	TGTGCCAGCAGCTTAGGATTCGGAGAGACCCAGTACTTC	CASSLGFGETQYF
TRBV5-1	many	TRBD1	TRBJ2-2	TGCGCCAGCAGCACAGGGGATTTAACCGGGGAGCTGTTTTTT	CASSTGDLTGELFF
TRBV5-1	many	TRBD2	TRBJ2-1	TGCGCCAGCAGCGGTCAAGCGGGAGATGAGCAGTTCTTC	CASSGQAGDEQFF
TRBV7-2	few	NA	TRBJ2-1	TGTGCCAGCAGCACCAGATCCGGGACACGGAATGAGCAGTTCTTC	CASSTRSGTRNEQFF
TRBV7-9	many	NA	TRBJ1-2	TGTGCCAGCAGCGCGTGGGGCAGGGCGGACTACACCTTC	CASSAWGRADYTF
TRBV6-1	NA	NA	TRBJ1-1	TGTGCCAGCCAAGTACCGCGGGGACTCATGAACACTGAAGCTTTCTTT	CASQVPRGLMNTEAFF
TRBV30	many	TRBD2	TRBJ2-7	TGTGCCTGGAGTGGGGTTAGCGGGAGCGTCGACGAGCAGTACTTC	CAWSGVSGSVDEQYF
TRBV7-6	NA	NA	TRBJ1-1	TGTGCCAGCAGCTTAAAAAACACGAACACTGAAGCTTTCTTT	CASSLKNTNTEAFF
TRBV24-1	NA	NA	TRBJ2-3	TGTGCCACCAGTGATCCAGGGACTCTTGGCACAGATACGCAGTATTTT	CATSDPGTLGTDTQYF